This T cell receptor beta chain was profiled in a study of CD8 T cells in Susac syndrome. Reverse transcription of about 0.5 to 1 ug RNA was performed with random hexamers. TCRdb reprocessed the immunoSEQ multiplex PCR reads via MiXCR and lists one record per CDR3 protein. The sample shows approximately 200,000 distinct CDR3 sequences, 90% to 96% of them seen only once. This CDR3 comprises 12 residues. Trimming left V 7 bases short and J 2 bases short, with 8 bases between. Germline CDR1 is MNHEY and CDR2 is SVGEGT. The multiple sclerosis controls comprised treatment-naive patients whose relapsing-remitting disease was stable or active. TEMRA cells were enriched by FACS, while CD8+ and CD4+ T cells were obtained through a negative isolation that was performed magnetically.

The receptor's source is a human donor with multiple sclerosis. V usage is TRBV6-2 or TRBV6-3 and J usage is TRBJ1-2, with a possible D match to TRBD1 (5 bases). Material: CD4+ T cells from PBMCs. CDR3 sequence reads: CASTQGNYGYTF. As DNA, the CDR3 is TGTGCCAGCACCCAGGGCAACTATGGCTACACCTTC.